The 15 T cell receptor beta chains below come from one sample, sequenced in a study of blood T cells in healthy people across ages. For the second PCR, which ran for about 7 to 11 cycles, a sample-barcoded 5' primer and a J-beta primer mix were used. A single record per CDR3 protein comes from TCRdb applying MiXCR to the 5' RACE reads. The sample yields 780,000 or so distinct CDR3 sequences, around 25% seen once. The data were also submitted as part of a second study, on T cells of mothers and their children.

Sequences were obtained from blood. The receptor set was obtained from a boy aged 10-17 years in good health.

V usage is TRBV7-2 and J usage is TRBJ2-5; D possibly uses TRBD1 or TRBD2 (5 bases each). Germline CDR1 and CDR2: SGHTA and FQGNSA. Between the trimmed V and J ends, which lost 0 bases and 4 bases, there was a span of 15 bases. This CDR3 has 16 residues. The CDR3 reads CASSLAGVRGRETQYF. As DNA, the CDR3 is TGTGCCAGCAGCTTAGCGGGGGTAAGGGGTCGAGAGACCCAGTACTTC.

V usage is TRBV20-1 and J usage is TRBJ2-5; perhaps TRBD2 as D (6 bases). The tail of the sequence fits TRBJ2-1 better, so the J call may be wrong. The germline V gene encodes CDR1 DFQATT and CDR2 SNEGSKA (reference sequence). This CDR3 contains 15 residues. This CDR3 is CSARSVGGVWDEQFF. The CDR3 coding sequence is TGCAGTGCTAGGTCAGTCGGGGGAGTATGGGATGAGCAGTTCTTC.

The V call is TRBV7-9, the J call TRBJ2-1, with D maybe TRBD1 (6 bases). Matching the DNA end better, TRBJ2-5 makes the J call doubtful. The CDR3 totals 14 residues. Germline V gene sequence: CDR1 SEHNR, CDR2 FQNEAQ (reference sequence). CDR3 amino acids: CASSARDLSGAQYF. The CDR3 nucleotides read TGTGCCAGCAGCGCCCGGGACCTTTCAGGGGCCCAGTACTTC.

The chain recombines TRBV2 with TRBJ2-7; 11 bases agree with TRBD2. The CDR3 length is 13 residues. CDR1 and CDR2 (germline): SNHLY, FYNNEI. The V and J ends lost 7 bases and 3 bases, in that order; junction bases with no gene match: 2. CDR3 sequence: CASTGTSGYEQYF. CDR3 coding DNA: TGTGCCAGCACCGGGACTAGCGGCTACGAGCAGTACTTC. Using reference TRBV2 and TRBJ2-7 for the parts outside the CDR3, the full variable domain is EPEVTQTPSHQVTQMGQEVILRCVPISNHLYFYWYRQILGQKVEFLVSFYNNEISEKSEIFDDQFSVERPDGSNFTLKIRSTKLEDSAMYFCASTGTSGYEQYFGPGTRLTVT.

This clonotype was counted at least ten times. The rearrangement joins TRBV29-1 to TRBJ2-6; D unclear. V lost 6 bases to trimming and J lost 0 bases, with 3 bases between them. In germline, CDR1 is SQVTM, CDR2 ANQGSEA. This CDR3 comprises 12 residues. The CDR3 reads CSVLSGANVLTF. The CDR3 region has the DNA TGCAGCGTCCTCTCTGGGGCCAACGTCCTGACTTTC.

This sequence joins TRBV4-3 and TRBJ1-2, with D maybe TRBD1 (6 bases). The CDR3 extends over 16 amino acids. CDR1 and CDR2 (germline): LGHNA, YSLEER. The V gene lost 0 bases and the J gene lost 4 bases, with 15 bases spanning the gap. The CDR3 DNA follows: TGCGCCAGCAGCCAAGATTTAGGACAGTCTGCCTATGGCTACACCTTC. It is translated as CASSQDLGQSAYGYTF.

Regarding this clonotype: A read error may produce the germline difference seen at one junction end. V usage is TRBV7-7 and J usage is TRBJ2-1; 7 bases fit TRBD1. The length of the CDR3 is 13 residues. The germline V gene encodes CDR1 SSHAT and CDR2 FNYEAQ (reference sequence). The DNA for the CDR3 is TGTGCTAGCAGCCGAGACAGGGCCAATGAGCAGTTCTTC. Its protein is CASSRDRANEQFF.

The rearrangement uses TRBV12-5 and TRBJ2-1; 11 bases agree with TRBD2. In germline, CDR1 is LGHNT, CDR2 FRNRAP. The CDR3 has 15 amino acids. V trimming: 6 bases; J trimming: 7 bases; junction bases outside the gene matches: 8. CDR3 in amino acids: CASGGTSGSSNEQFF. The CDR3 nucleotides are TGTGCTAGTGGGGGAACTAGCGGGAGTTCGAATGAGCAGTTCTTC.

This chain uses TRBV11-2 with TRBJ2-5; 7 bases map to TRBD2. The CDR3 spans 19 residues. The V gene end was trimmed by 11 bases and the J gene end by 0 bases; junction bases not matched to a gene: 24. CDR1 SGHAT and CDR2 FQNNGV come from the germline V gene. The CDR3 bases are TGTGCCTCCCGACGGGGGGAGACGGCCAGTTTAAAGTACCAAGAGACCCAGTACTTC. This gives the protein CASRRGETASLKYQETQYF. Based on the CDR3 plus reference TRBV11-2 and TRBJ2-5, the full variable domain is EAGVAQSPRYKIIEKRQSVAFWCNPISGHATLYWYQQILGQGPKLLIQFQNNGVVDDSQLPKDRFSAERLKGVDSTLKIQPAKLEDSAVYLCASRRGETASLKYQETQYFGPGTRLLVL.

The chain is built from TRBV20-1 and TRBJ1-5; weak D call: TRBD1 (5 bases). V was pared by 1 base and J by 6 bases, with 13 bases between. Germline V CDR1 and CDR2: DFQATT, SNEGSKA (reference sequence). The CDR3 loop spans 14 amino acids. The CDR3, as DNA: TGCAGTGCTAGAGGCAGGCTAGGGGCTCAGCCCCAGCATTTT. Its translation is CSARGRLGAQPQHF.

This clonotype was counted only a few times. This chain uses TRBV7-2 with TRBJ2-5, with D perhaps matching TRBD2 (7 bases). The J call may be faulty, since TRBJ2-7 better matches the DNA end. Germline assignment: CDR1 SGHTA and CDR2 FQGNSA. The CDR3 extends over 17 amino acids. CDR3 region: CASSPTGGGDGSYEQYF. Written as DNA, the CDR3 is TGTGCCAGCAGCCCCACTGGGGGGGGCGATGGTTCCTACGAGCAGTACTTC.

The J gene is TRBJ2-2, the V gene TRBV4-2; TRBD1 matches at 9 bases. Germline values: CDR1 LGHNA, CDR2 YNFKEQ. V shed 4 bases and J 7 bases; nucleotides not matched to a gene: 4. This CDR3 spans 14 amino acids. This chain's CDR3 is CASSLQGAVGELFF. The CDR3 nucleotides read TGTGCCAGCAGCCTACAGGGGGCCGTCGGGGAGCTGTTTTTT.

V gene TRBV9 combines with J gene TRBJ1-2; TRBD1 might be the D (5 bases). The germline CDR1 and CDR2 sequences are SGDLS and YYNGEE. The CDR3 is made up of 13 amino acids. V lost 0 bases and J 3 bases, leaving 6 bases between the germline ends. The CDR3 DNA sequence: TGTGCCAGCAGCGTAGGCAGGGACTATGGCTACACCTTC. It translates to CASSVGRDYGYTF.

The V and J genes are TRBV30 and TRBJ1-2; D unresolved. This CDR3 spans 12 amino acids. The germline gives CDR1 GTSNPN, CDR2 SVGIG (reference sequence). The V and J ends lost 3 bases and 4 bases respectively, with 9 bases between them. In DNA, the CDR3 is TGTGCCTGGAGAAGGCAAGGCTATGGCTACACCTTC. It translates to CAWRRQGYGYTF. The full variable domain, in which reference TRBV30 and TRBJ1-2 provide the parts outside the CDR3, is SQTIHQWPATLVQPVGSPLSLECTVEGTSNPNLYWYRQAAGRGLQLLFYSVGIGQISSEVPQNLSASRPQDRQFILSSKKLLLSDSGFYLCAWRRQGYGYTFGSGTRLTVV.

The genes are TRBV12-3 or TRBV12-4 and TRBJ1-4, with a weak D call TRBD1 (6 bases). The CDR3 spans 14 residues. V shed 5 bases and J shed 3 bases, with 10 bases lying between them. The CDR3 DNA follows: TGTGCCAGCAGTACGACAGGTCCTAATGAAAAACTGTTTTTT. Translation: CASSTTGPNEKLFF.